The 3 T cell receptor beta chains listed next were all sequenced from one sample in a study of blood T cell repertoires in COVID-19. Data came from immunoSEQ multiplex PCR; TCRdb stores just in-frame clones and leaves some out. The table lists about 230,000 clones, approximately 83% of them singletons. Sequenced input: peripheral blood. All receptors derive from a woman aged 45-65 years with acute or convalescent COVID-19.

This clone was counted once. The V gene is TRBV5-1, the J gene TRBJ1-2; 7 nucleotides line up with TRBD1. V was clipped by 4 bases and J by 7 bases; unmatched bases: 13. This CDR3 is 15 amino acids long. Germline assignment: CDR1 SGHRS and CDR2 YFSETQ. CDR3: CASSPAGTDSLGYTF. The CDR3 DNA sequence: TGCGCCAGCAGCCCGGCCGGGACAGACTCCCTTGGCTACACCTTC.

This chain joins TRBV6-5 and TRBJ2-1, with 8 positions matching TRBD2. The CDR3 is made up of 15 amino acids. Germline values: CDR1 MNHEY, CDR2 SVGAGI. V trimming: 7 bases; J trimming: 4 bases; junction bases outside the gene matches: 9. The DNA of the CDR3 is TGTGCCAGCATCCACGCCGGGACTAGTTACAATGAGCAGTTCTTC. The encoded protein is CASIHAGTSYNEQFF.

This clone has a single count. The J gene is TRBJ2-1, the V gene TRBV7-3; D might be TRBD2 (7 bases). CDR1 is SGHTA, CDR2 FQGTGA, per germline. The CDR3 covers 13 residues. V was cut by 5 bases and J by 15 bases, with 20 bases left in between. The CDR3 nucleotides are TGTGCCAGCAGCCCGGCCGTAGGGGGGGAAATGTTCTTC. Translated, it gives CASSPAVGGEMFF.